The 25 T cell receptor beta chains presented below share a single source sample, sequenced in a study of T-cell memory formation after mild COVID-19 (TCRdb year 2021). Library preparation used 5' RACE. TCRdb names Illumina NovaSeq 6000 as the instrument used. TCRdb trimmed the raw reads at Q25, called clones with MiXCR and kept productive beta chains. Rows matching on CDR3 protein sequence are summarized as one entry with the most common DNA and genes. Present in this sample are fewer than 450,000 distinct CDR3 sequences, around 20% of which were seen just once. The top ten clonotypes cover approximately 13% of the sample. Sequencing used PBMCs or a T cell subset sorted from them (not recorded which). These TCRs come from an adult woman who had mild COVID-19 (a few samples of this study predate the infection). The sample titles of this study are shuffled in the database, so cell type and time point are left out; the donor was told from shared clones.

The CDR3 bases are TGTGCCAGCAGCCCGGACAGGGGGCGTGGCTACACCTTC. This codes for CASSPDRGRGYTF. The rearrangement uses TRBV5-5 and TRBJ1-2; TRBD1 aligns across 11 bases. CDR1 is SGHKS and CDR2 is YYEKEE in the germline V gene (reference sequence). Trimming cost V 4 bases and J 7 bases; bases outside gene matches: 3. The CDR3 sequence is 13 residues long. The whole variable domain, filled in from reference TRBV5-5 and TRBJ1-2, reads DAGVTQSPTHLIKTRGQQVTLRCSPISGHKSVSWYQQVLGQGPQFIFQYYEKEERGRGNFPDRFSARQFPNYSSELNVNALLLGDSALYLCASSPDRGRGYTFGSGTRLTVV.

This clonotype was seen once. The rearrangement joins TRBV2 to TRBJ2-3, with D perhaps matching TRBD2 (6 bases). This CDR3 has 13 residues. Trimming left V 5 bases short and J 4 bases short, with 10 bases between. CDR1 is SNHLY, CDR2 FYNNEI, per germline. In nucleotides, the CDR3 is TGTGCCAGCAGTTGGAGGGCCGCAGATACGCAGTATTTT. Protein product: CASSWRAADTQYF.

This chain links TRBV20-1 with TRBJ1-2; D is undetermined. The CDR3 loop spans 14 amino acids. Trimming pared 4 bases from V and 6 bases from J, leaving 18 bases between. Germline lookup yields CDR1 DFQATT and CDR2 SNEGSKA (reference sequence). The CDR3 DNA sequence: TGCAGTGCTATAGGAGAAGTACCTACCGATGGCTACACCTTC. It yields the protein CSAIGEVPTDGYTF.

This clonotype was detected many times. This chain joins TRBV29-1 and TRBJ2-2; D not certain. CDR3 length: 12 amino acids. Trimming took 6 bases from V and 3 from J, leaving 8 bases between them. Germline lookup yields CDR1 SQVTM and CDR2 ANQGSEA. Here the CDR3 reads CSVESDTGELFF. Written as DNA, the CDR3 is TGCAGCGTAGAAAGTGACACCGGGGAGCTGTTTTTT.

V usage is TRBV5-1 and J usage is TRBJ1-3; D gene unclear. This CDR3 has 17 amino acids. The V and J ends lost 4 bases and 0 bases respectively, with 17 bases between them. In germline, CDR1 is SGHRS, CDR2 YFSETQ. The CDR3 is CASSLWSASSSGNTIYF. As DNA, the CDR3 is TGCGCCAGCAGCCTTTGGTCAGCCTCCAGCTCTGGAAACACCATATATTTT.

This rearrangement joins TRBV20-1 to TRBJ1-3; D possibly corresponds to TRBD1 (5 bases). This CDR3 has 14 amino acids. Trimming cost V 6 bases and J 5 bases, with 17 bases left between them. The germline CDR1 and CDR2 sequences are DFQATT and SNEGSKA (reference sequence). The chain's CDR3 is CSAIREGLRNTIYF. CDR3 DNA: TGCAGTGCCATTCGGGAGGGACTAAGAAACACCATATATTTT.

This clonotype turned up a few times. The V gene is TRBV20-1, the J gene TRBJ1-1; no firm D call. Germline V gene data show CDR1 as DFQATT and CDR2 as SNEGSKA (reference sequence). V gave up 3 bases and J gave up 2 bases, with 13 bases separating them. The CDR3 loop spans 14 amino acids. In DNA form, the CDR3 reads TGCAGTGCTAGTAATGGGTTTGACAACACTGAAGCTTTCTTT. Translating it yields CSASNGFDNTEAFF.

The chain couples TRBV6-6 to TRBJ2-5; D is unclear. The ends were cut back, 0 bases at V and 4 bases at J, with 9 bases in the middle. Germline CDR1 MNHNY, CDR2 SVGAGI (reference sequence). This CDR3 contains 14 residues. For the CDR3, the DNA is TGTGCCAGCAGTTACTCGTCTCAGGTAGAGACCCAGTACTTC. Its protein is CASSYSSQVETQYF.

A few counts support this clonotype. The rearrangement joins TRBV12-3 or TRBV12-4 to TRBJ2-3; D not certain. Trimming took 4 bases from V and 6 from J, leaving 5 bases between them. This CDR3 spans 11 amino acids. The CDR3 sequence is CASSSDDTQYF. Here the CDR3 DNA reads TGTGCCAGCAGTTCCGATGATACGCAGTATTTT.

CDR3 sequence: CASSQLTGVMNTEAFF. The CDR3 DNA is TGCGCCAGCAGCCAACTGACAGGGGTGATGAACACTGAAGCTTTCTTT. V usage is TRBV5-1 and J usage is TRBJ1-1, with 8 nucleotides matching TRBD1. The V segment lost 4 bases and the J segment 0 bases; nucleotides outside the gene matches: 8. This CDR3 comprises 16 residues. Germline V gene sequence: CDR1 SGHRS, CDR2 YFSETQ.

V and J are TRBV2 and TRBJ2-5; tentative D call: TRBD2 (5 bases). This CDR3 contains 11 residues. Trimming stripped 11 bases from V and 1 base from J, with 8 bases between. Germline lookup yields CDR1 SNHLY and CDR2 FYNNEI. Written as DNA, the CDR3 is TGTGCCCGCCGGGGCCAAGAGACCCAGTACTTC. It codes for CARRGQETQYF.

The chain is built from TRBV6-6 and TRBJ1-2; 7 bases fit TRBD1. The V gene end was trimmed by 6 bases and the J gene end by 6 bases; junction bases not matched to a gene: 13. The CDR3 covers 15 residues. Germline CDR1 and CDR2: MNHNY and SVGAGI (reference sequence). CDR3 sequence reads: CASSLGITQGDGYTF. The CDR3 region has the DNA TGTGCCAGCAGCCTAGGAATAACTCAGGGGGATGGCTACACCTTC.

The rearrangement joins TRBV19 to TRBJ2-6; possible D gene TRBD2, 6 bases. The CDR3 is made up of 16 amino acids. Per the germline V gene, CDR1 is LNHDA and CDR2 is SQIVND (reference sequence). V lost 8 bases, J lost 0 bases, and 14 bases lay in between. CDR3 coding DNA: TGTGCCAGTGGAGGGACGGCAAGCTCTGGGGCCAACGTCCTGACTTTC. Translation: CASGGTASSGANVLTF.

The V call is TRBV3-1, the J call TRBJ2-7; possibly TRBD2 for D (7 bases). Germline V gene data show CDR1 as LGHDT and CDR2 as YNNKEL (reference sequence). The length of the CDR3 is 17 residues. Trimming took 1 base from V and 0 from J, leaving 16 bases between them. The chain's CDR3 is CASSQVPMGGGSYEQYF. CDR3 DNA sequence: TGTGCCAGCAGCCAAGTCCCAATGGGAGGGGGCTCCTACGAGCAGTACTTC.

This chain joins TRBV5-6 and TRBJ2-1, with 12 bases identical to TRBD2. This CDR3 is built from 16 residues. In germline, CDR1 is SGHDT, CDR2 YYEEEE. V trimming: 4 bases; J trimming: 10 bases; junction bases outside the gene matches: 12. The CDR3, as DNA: TGTGCCAGCAGCGGGTCGACTAGCGGGAGTTCGTGGGAGCAGTTCTTC. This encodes CASSGSTSGSSWEQFF. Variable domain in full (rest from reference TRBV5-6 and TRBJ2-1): DAGVTQSPTHLIKTRGQQVTLRCSPKSGHDTVSWYQQALGQGPQFIFQYYEEEERQRGNFPDRFSGHQFPNYSSELNVNALLLGDSALYLCASSGSTSGSSWEQFFGPGTRLTVL.

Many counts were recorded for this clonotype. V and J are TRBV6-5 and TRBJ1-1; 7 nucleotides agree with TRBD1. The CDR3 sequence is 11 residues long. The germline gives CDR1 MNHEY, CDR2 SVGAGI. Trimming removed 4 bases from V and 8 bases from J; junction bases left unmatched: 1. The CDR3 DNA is TGTGCCAGCAGTTGGGACAGAGAAGCTTTCTTT. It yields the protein CASSWDREAFF.

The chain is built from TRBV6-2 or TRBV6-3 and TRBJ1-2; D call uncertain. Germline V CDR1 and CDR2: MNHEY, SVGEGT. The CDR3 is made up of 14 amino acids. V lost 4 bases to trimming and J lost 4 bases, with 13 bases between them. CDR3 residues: CASSSGSSAYGYTF. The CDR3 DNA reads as TGTGCCAGCAGTTCGGGCAGTTCGGCCTATGGCTACACCTTC.

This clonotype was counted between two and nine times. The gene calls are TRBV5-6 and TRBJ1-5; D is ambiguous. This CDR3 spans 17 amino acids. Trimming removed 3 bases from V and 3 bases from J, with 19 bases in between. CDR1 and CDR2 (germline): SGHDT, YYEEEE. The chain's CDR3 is CASSSQRGHMINQPQHF. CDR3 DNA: TGTGCCAGCAGCTCACAAAGAGGGCATATGATCAATCAGCCCCAGCATTTT.

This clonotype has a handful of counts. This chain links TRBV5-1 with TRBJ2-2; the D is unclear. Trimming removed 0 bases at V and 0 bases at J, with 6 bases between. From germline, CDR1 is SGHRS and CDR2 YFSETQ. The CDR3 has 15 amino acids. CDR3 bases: TGCGCCAGCAGCTTGGGGCAGTCGAACACCGGGGAGCTGTTTTTT. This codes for CASSLGQSNTGELFF.

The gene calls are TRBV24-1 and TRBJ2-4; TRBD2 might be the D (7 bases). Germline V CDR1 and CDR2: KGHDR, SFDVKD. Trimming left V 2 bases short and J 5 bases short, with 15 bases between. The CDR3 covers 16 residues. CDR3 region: CATSDSGGPVENIQYF. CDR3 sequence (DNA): TGTGCCACCAGTGATTCCGGGGGGCCGGTGGAAAACATTCAGTACTTC.

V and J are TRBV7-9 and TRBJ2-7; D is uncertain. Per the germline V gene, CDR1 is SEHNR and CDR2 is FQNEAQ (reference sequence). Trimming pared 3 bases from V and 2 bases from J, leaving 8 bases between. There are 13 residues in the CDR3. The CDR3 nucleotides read TGTGCCAGCAGCTTGCCAGGAGCCTACGAGCAGTACTTC. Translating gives CASSLPGAYEQYF.

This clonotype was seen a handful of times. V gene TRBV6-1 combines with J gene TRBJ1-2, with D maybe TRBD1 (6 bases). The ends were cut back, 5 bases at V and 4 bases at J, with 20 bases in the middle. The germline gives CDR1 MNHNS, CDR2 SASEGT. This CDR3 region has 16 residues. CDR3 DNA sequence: TGTGCCAGCAGTCCTACTACTCCAGGGGTTACCTATGGCTACACCTTC. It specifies CASSPTTPGVTYGYTF.

CDR3: CASSQSRLQGMVGYTF. In DNA, the CDR3 is TGTGCCAGCAGCCAAAGCCGGTTGCAGGGGATGGTTGGCTACACCTTC. J is TRBJ1-2 and V is TRBV11-2; tentative D call: TRBD1 (6 bases). Trimming took off 5 bases at V and 7 bases at J, with 23 bases between the two ends. The CDR3 has 16 residues. The germline CDR1 and CDR2 sequences are SGHAT and FQNNGV.

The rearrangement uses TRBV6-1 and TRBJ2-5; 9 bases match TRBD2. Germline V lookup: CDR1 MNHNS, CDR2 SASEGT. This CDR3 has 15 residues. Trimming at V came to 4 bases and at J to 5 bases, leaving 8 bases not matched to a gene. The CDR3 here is CASSGSGGWGETQYF. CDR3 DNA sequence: TGTGCCAGCAGTGGTAGCGGGGGATGGGGGGAGACCCAGTACTTC.

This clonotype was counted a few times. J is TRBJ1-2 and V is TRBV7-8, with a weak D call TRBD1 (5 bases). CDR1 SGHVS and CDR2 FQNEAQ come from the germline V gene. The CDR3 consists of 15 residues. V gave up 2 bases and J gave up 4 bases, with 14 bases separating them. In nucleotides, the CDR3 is TGTGCCAGCAGCTTATGGGTGGGGGGAGGCTATGGCTACACCTTC. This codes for CASSLWVGGGYGYTF.